This entry is about one T cell receptor beta chain. Its antigen remains unidentified. Sequencing was limited to surgery cases with top T cell transcript signatures in brain tissue. Pre-surgery treatment included at least one anti-epileptic drug. The CDR3 contains 14 residues. These data are taken from a study of brain T cells in children with intractable seizures. General observations from the study: Patients' HCMV serostatus was unknown; virus specificity rests on CDR3 similarity alone. Clones missing pre-surgery may reflect undersampling of that blood sample.

Using immunoSEQ multiplex PCR, the repertoire was profiled, and TCRdb retains in-frame clones only, with some absent. The sample contains around 41,000 clones, 80% to 95% of which appear only once. The sample in question was peripheral blood, obtained at surgery. This chain links TRBV21-1 with TRBJ2-4; TRBD1 is taken as the D call from the table, unchecked against the DNA. TRBV21-1 is shown as a pseudogene. The sequence came from a girl aged 2 to 10 with tuberous sclerosis and intractable seizures. In nucleotides, the CDR3 is TGTGCCAGCAGCCCCCGGGACACAAGAAACATTCAGTACTTC. Translated, it gives CASSPRDTRNIQYF.